The rows below give T cell receptor beta chains drawn from one sample of a study of T cells in Graves' hyperthyroidism and ophthalmopathy. TCRdb recomputed calls from the multiplex PCR reads with MiXCR, one row per CDR3 protein. The sample records roughly 700,000 distinct CDR3 sequences, 17% being singletons. Sequencing was performed on blood. The receptors shown here come from a man in his fifties or sixties with Graves' hyperthyroidism. Each CDR3 is given with its conserved first and last residue. Each record gives: J gene, clone size, V gene, D gene, CDR3 DNA, CDR3 protein. D genes are given only for firm matches. Size tells how often a clone was seen (once, few, many) or the class of an expanded clone, and some rows leave it out.

>TRBJ1-2|few|TRBV7-2|TRBD1
TGTGCCAGCAGCCGGGGGCACAGGGGGAACTATGGCTACACCTTC
CASSRGHRGNYGYTF
>TRBJ1-1|many|TRBV6-1|.
TGTGCCAGCTCACAGGGTACGAAGAACACTGAAGCTTTCTTT
CASSQGTKNTEAFF
>TRBJ2-7|few|TRBV29-1|.
TGCAGGTATAAGAGGGCCGCCTACGAGCAGTACTTC
CRYKRAAYEQYF
>TRBJ1-2|.|TRBV6-1|TRBD1
TGTGCCAGCAGTCCAAACCCCCTCCAGGGGGGGACTAACTATGGCTACACCTTC
CASSPNPLQGGTNYGYTF
>TRBJ1-5|few|TRBV30|.
TGTGCCTGGAGTGATTTTGGGGCCGGTCAGCCCCAGCATTTT
CAWSDFGAGQPQHF
>TRBJ2-4|many|TRBV6-1|.
TGTGCCAGCAGCGGCGGCGCGGTGTCCAAAAACATTCAGTACTTC
CASSGGAVSKNIQYF
>TRBJ2-4|.|TRBV5-4|TRBD1
TGTGCCAGCAGCCCTTTTTCGGACAGGGGAGCCAAAAACATTCAGTACTTC
CASSPFSDRGAKNIQYF
>TRBJ1-2|.|TRBV28|.
TGTGCCAGCAGTTTTCCTACAGGGTTGGGCACCTTC
CASSFPTGLGTF
>TRBJ2-7|many|TRBV30|TRBD1
TGTGCCTGGAGTGGGCAGGGGGCTTACGAGCAGTACTTC
CAWSGQGAYEQYF
>TRBJ2-3|.|TRBV29-1|TRBD2
TGCAGCGTTGAACGAATAGCGGGGAGCACAGATACGCAGTATTTT
CSVERIAGSTDTQYF